The entry below describes one T cell receptor beta chain. Per sample, at least 5.5 micrograms of total RNA were extracted. The data were taken from a study of blood T cells in healthy people across ages. The use of a sample-barcoded 5' primer and a J-beta primer mix characterized a second PCR of roughly 7 to 11 cycles. TCRdb passed the 5' RACE reads through MiXCR, listing each CDR3 protein once. The profile shows approximately 580,000 distinct CDR3 sequences, around 24% of them singletons. These sequences were also reported in another study, on T cells of mothers and their children. That investigation notes: Donation involved a few healthy Caucasian mothers and the six children that they had.

This receptor was taken from a boy younger than 18 in good health. The sample taken for sequencing was blood.

CDR3 sequence: CASSFTQDQQYF. The CDR3 DNA reads as TGTGCCAGCAGCTTTACACAGGACCAGCAGTACTTC. The V and J genes are TRBV7-9 and TRBJ2-5, with D perhaps matching TRBD1 (5 bases). Trimming stripped 3 bases from V and 11 bases from J, with 13 bases between. CDR1 and CDR2 from the germline V gene are SEHNR and FQNEAQ (reference sequence). CDR3 size: 12 residues.